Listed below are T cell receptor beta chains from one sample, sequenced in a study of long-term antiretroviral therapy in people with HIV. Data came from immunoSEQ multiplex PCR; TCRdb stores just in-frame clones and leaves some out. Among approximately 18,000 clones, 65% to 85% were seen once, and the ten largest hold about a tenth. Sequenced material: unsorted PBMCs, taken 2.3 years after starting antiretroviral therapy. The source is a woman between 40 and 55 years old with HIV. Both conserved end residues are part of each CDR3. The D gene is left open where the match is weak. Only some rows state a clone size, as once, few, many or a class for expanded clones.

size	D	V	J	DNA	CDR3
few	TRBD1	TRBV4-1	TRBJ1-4	TGCGCCAGCAGCCAAGTCAGGGGGAATAATGAAAAACTGTTTTTT	CASSQVRGNNEKLFF
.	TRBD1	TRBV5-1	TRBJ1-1	TGCGCCAGCAGCTTGGATAGGGGGCTACAGAACACTGAAGCTTTCTTT	CASSLDRGLQNTEAFF
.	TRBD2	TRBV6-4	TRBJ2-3	TGTGCCAGCAGTGGAGGGCGGGAGAGCACAGATACGCAGTATTTT	CASSGGRESTDTQYF
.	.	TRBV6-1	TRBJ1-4	TGTGCCAGCAGGATACCAGGCACAGGGACTGAAAAACTGTTTTTT	CASRIPGTGTEKLFF
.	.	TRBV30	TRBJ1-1	TGTGCAGGAGAGCTGGGGCGGGCTGAAGCTTTCTTT	CAGELGRAEAFF
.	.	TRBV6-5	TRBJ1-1	TGTGCCAGCAGTTACTCGGGGGGCTTCAACACTGAAGCTTTCTTT	CASSYSGGFNTEAFF
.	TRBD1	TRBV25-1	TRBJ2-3	TGTGCCAGCTGTACAGGGGAGAGCACAGATACGCAGTATTTT	CASCTGESTDTQYF
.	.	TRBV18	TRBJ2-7	TGTGCCAGCTCACCGGGCAGCTCCTACGAGCAGTACTTC	CASSPGSSYEQYF
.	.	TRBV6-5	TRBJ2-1	TGTGCCAGCAGTCCCCAGAGCTCCTACAATGAGCAGTTCTTC	CASSPQSSYNEQFF
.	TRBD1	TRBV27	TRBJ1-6	TGTGCCAGCAGTTCCCTGACAGGGATCGGGTCACCCCTCCACTTT	CASSSLTGIGSPLHF
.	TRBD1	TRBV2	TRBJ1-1	TGTGCCACCTCCGCGGGCAGGGGGAACAATGAAGCTTTCTTT	CATSAGRGNNEAFF
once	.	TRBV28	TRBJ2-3	TGTGCCAGCAGTTTGGTATCAGATACGCAGTATTTT	CASSLVSDTQYF
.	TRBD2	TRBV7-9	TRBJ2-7	TGTGCCAGCAGCTCTCGCCGGGTGGGGGGGAGACGGGACTACGAGCAGTACTTC	CASSSRRVGGRRDYEQYF
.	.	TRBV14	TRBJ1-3	TGTGCCAGCAGCCTTAATCCGCTTGGATGGGCCGGAAACACCATATATTTT	CASSLNPLGWAGNTIYF
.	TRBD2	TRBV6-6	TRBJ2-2	TGTGCCAGCAGTCCAGCGGGGGGGCCGAACACCGGGGAGCTGTTTTTT	CASSPAGGPNTGELFF
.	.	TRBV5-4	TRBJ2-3	TGTGCCAGCAGTCGGGACTTTTACACAGATACGCAGTATTTT	CASSRDFYTDTQYF
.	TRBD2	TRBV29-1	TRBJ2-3	TGCAGCGTCAGCGCCTGGACTAGCGGTTACACAGATACGCAGTATTTT	CSVSAWTSGYTDTQYF
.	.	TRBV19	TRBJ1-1	TGTGCCAGTAGTATCGGCCAGCAGAACACTGAAGCTTTCTTT	CASSIGQQNTEAFF
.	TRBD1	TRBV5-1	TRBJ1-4	TGCGCCAGCAGCTTGGCGGACAGGGCGGACGATGAAAAACTGTTTTTT	CASSLADRADDEKLFF
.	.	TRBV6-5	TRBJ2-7	TGTGCCAGCAGTAACGGGGGTGCCTACGAGCAGTACTTC	CASSNGGAYEQYF
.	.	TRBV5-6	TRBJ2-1	TGTGCCAGCAGCTACGGACAACCCGGGGAGCAGTTCTTC	CASSYGQPGEQFF
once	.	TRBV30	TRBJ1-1	TGTGCCTGGAGTGTATTCCCCGGGCCGCTGAACACTGAAGCTTTCTTT	CAWSVFPGPLNTEAFF
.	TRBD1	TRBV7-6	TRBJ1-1	TGTGCCAGCAGCTCACAGGGGGCGCAAGGGACTGAAGCTTTCTTT	CASSSQGAQGTEAFF
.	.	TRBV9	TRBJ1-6	TGTGCCAGCAGCGTAGACCAGGGGAGTAATTCACCCCTCCACTTT	CASSVDQGSNSPLHF
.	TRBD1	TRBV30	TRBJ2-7	TGTGCCTGGGAGTACGGGACAGGTTCCTACGAGCAGTACTTC	CAWEYGTGSYEQYF
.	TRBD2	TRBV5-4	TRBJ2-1	TGTGCCAGCAGCACCTTTCCGGGACTAGCGGGTGAGCAGTTCTTC	CASSTFPGLAGEQFF
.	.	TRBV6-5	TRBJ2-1	TGTGCCAGCAGTCAAGAAGGGAGCTCCTACAATGAGCAGTTCTTC	CASSQEGSSYNEQFF
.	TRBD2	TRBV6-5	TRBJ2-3	TGTGCCAGCAGTTACTTCGGGCGGGGGATCACAGATACGCAGTATTTT	CASSYFGRGITDTQYF
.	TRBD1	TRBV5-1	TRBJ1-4	TGCGCCAGCAGCTTGGCCGGGACAGGGAACGAAAAACTGTTTTTT	CASSLAGTGNEKLFF
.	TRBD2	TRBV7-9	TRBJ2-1	TGTGCCAGCAGCCTGAAGACTAGCGAGGACTACAATGAGCAGTTCTTC	CASSLKTSEDYNEQFF
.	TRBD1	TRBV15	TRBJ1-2	TGTGCCACCAGCAGAGATACGGGGCAGGGGGCCTATGGCTACACCTTC	CATSRDTGQGAYGYTF
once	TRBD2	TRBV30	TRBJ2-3	TGTGCTAAGGCGGGGGATGGAGCAGATACGCAGTATTTT	CAKAGDGADTQYF
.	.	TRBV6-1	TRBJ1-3	TGTGCCAGCAGTGACGACAGCCGTTCTGGAAACACCATATATTTT	CASSDDSRSGNTIYF
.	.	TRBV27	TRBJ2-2	TGTGCCACCTCCCTCCGTAAGGGGCTTAATACCGGGGAGCTGTTTTTT	CATSLRKGLNTGELFF
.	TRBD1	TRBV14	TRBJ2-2	TGTGCCAGCAGCCGTAGACAGGGGGCGAACACCGGGGAGCTGTTTTTT	CASSRRQGANTGELFF
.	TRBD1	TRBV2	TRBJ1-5	TGTGCCAGCAATACAGGGGGCTGGCAGCCCCAGCATTTT	CASNTGGWQPQHF
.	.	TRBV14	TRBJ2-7	TGTGCCAGCAGCCAAGATGGGATAGGCGAGCAGTACTTC	CASSQDGIGEQYF
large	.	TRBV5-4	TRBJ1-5	TGTGCCAGCAGCTCTGAGGCAGATCAGCCCCAGCATTTT	CASSSEADQPQHF
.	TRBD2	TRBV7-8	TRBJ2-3	TGTGCCAGCAGCCCTATAGGACTAGCGGGGATGGGGGATACGCAGTATTTT	CASSPIGLAGMGDTQYF
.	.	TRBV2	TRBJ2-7	TGTGCCATTCGACAGGCGTCCTACGAGCAGTACTTC	CAIRQASYEQYF
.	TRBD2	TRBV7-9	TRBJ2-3	TGTGCCAGCAGCTTGGTGGGGCGGGGCGTAGCGGGGGTCCCAGATACGCAGTATTTT	CASSLVGRGVAGVPDTQYF
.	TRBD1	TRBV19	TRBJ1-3	TGTGCCAGCCCAGGGGGCGAGGCTGGAAACACCATATATTTT	CASPGGEAGNTIYF
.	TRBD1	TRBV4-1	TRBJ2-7	TGCGCCAGCAGCCCACCTGGGGGACAGGGAACCCACGAGCAGTACTTC	CASSPPGGQGTHEQYF
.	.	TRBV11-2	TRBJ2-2	TGTGCCAGCAGCACACCGGCAGGGAACGGGGAGCTGTTTTTT	CASSTPAGNGELFF
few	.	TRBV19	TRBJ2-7	TGTGCCAGTAGTATAGGACAGAGCTCCTACGAGCAGTACTTC	CASSIGQSSYEQYF
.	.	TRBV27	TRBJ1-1	TGTGCCACCTCCTGGGGTGCGAACACTGAAGCTTTCTTT	CATSWGANTEAFF
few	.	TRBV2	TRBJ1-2	TGTGCCAGCCGCAGGGGCGGTGGCTACACCTTC	CASRRGGGYTF